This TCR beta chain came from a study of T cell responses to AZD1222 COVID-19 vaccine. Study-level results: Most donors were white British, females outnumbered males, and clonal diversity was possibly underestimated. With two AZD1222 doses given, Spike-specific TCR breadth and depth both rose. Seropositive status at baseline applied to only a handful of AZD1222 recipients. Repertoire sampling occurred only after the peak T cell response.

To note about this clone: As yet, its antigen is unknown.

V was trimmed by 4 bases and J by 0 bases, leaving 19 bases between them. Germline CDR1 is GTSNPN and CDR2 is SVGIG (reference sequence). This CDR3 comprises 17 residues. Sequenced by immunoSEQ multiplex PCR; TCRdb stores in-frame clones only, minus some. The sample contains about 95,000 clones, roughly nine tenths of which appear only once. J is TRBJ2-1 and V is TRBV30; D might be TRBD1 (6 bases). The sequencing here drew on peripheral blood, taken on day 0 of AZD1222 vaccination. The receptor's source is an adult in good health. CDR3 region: CAWIETGRTGSYNEQFF. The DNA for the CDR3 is TGTGCCTGGATTGAAACAGGGCGGACCGGCTCCTACAATGAGCAGTTCTTC.